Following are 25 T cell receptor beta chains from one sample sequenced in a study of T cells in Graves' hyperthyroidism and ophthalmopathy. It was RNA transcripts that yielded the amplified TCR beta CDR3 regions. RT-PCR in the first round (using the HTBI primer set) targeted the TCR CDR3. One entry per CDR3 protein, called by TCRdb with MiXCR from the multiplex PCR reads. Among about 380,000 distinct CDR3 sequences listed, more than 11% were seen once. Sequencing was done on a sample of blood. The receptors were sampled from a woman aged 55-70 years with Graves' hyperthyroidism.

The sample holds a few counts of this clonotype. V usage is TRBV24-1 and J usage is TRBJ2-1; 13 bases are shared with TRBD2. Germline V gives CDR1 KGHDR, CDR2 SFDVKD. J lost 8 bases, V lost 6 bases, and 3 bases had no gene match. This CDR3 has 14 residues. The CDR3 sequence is CATSTSGRAYEQFF. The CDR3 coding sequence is TGTGCCACCAGTACTAGCGGGAGGGCCTATGAGCAGTTCTTC.

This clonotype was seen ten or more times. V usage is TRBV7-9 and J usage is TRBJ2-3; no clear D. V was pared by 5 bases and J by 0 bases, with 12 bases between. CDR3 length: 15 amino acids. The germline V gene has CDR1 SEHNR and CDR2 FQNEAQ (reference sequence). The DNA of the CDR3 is TGTGCCAGCAGCCCCCCGGGCGCGAGCACAGATACGCAGTATTTT. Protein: CASSPPGASTDTQYF.

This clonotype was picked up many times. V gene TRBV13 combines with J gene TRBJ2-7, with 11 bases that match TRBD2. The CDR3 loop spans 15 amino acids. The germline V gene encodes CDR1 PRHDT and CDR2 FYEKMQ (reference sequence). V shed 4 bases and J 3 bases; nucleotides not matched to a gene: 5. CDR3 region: CASSSPTSGDYEQYF. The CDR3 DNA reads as TGTGCCAGCAGCTCACCGACTAGCGGGGACTACGAGCAGTACTTC.

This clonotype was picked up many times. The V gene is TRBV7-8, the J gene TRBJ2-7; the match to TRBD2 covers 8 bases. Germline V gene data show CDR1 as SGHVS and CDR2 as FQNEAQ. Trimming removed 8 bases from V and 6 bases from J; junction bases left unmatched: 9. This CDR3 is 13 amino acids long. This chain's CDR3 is CASSSGSSREQYF. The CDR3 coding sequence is TGTGCCAGCTCGAGCGGGAGTTCTCGCGAGCAGTACTTC.

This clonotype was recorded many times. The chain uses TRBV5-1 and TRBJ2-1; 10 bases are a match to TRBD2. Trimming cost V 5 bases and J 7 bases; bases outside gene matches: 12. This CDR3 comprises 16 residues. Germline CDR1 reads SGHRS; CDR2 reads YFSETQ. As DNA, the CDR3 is TGCGCCAGCAGTACAGTAGCGGGAGGACGGGGGAATGAGCAGTTCTTC. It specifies CASSTVAGGRGNEQFF.

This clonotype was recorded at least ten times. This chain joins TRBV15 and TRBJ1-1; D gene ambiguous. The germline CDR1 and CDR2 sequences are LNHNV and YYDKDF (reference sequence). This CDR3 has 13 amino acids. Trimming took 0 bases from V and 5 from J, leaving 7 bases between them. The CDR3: CATSRDGQTEAFF. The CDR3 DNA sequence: TGTGCCACCAGCAGAGACGGTCAAACTGAAGCTTTCTTT. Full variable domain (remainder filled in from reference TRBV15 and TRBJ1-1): DAMVIQNPRYQVTQFGKPVTLSCSQTLNHNVMYWYQQKSSQAPKLLFHYYDKDFNNEADTPDNFQSRRPNTSFCFLDIRSPGLGDTAMYLCATSRDGQTEAFFGQGTRLTVV.

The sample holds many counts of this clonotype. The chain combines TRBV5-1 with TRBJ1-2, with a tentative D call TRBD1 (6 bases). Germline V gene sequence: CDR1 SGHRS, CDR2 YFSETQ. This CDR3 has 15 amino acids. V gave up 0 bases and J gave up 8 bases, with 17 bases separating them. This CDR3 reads CASSLAGAGSRGYTF. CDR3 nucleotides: TGCGCCAGCAGCTTGGCGGGGGCAGGGAGTAGAGGCTACACCTTC.

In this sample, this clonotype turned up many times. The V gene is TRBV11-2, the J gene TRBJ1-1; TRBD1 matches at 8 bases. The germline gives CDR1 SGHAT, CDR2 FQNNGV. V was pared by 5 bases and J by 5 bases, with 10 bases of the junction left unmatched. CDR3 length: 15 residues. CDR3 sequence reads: CASSPKDRVETEAFF. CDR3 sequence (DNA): TGTGCCAGCAGCCCGAAGGACAGGGTTGAAACTGAAGCTTTCTTT.

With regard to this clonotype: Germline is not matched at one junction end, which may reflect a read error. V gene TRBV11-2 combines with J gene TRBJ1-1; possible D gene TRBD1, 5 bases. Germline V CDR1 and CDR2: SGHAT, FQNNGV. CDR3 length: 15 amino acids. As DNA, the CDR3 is TGTGCCAGCAGCTCCCCCTCGACAGCGAACGCTGAAGCTTTCTTT. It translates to CASSSPSTANAEAFF.

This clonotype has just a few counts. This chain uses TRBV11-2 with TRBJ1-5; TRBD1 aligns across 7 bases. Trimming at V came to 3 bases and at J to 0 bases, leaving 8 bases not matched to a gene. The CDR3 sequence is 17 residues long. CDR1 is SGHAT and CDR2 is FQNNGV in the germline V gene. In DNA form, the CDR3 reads TGTGCCAGCAGCTTGGGCCACCCAGGGGGTAGCAATCAGCCCCAGCATTTT. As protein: CASSLGHPGGSNQPQHF.

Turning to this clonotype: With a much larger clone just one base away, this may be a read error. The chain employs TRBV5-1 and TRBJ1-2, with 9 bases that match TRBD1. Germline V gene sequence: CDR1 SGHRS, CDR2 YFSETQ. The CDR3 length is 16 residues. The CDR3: CASSLDQGDRVGGYIF. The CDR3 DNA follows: TGCGCCAGCAGCTTGGACCAAGGGGACAGGGTCGGTGGCTACATCTTC.

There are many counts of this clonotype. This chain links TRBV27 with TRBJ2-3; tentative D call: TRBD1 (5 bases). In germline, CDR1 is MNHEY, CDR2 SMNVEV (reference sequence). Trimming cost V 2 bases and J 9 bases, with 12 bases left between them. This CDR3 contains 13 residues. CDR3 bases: TGTGCCAGCAGTTTAAGGGAACAGGTAACGCAGTATTTT. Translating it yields CASSLREQVTQYF.

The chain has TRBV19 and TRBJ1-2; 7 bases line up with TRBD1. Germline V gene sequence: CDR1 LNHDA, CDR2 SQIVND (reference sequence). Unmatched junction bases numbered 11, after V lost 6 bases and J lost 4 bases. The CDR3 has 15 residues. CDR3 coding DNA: TGTGCCAGTAGGGTTGGGACAGTGCATGGCTATGGCTACACCTTC. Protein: CASRVGTVHGYGYTF.

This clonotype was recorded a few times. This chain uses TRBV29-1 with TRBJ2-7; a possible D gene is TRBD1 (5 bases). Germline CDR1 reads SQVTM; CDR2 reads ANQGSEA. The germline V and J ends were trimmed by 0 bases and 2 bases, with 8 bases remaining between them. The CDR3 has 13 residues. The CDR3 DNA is TGCAGCGTTGAAGAAGGGGCCCCCTACGAGCAGTACTTC. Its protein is CSVEEGAPYEQYF.

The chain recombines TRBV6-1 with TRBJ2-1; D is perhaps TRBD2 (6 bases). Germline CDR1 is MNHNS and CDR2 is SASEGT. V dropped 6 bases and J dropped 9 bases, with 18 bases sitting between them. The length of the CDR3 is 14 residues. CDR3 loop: CASSRNGSSGEQFF. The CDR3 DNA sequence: TGTGCCAGCAGCCGTAACGGGAGCAGCGGTGAGCAGTTCTTC.

The CDR3 reads CASTISEVTGNTIYF. The DNA of the CDR3 is TGTGCCAGTACCATATCCGAAGTAACTGGAAACACCATATATTTT. The chain joins TRBV19 to TRBJ1-3, with unresolved D. This CDR3 is built from 15 residues. Germline loops: CDR1 LNHDA, CDR2 SQIVND (reference sequence). Between the trimmed V and J ends, which lost 7 bases and 2 bases, there was a span of 15 bases.

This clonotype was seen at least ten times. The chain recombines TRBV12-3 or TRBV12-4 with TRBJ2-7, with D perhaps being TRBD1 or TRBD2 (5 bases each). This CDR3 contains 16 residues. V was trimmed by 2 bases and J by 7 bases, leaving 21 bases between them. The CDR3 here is CASSLWGSVPNREQYF. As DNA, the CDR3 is TGTGCCAGCAGTTTATGGGGGAGCGTCCCAAATAGGGAGCAGTACTTC.

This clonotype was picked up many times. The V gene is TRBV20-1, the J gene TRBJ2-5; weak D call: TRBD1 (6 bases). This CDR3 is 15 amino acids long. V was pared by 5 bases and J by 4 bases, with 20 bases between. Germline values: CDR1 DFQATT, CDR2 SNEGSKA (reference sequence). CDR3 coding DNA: TGCAGTGCTGAGCTGCCCGGGACACTGGTAGAGACCCAGTACTTC. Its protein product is CSAELPGTLVETQYF.

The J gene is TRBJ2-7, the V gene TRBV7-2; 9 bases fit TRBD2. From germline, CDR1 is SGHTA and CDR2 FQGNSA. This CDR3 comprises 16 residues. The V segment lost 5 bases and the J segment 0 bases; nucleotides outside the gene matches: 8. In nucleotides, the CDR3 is TGTGCCAGCAGCAAAGAGGGCGGGAGGGCCTCCTACGAGCAGTACTTC. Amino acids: CASSKEGGRASYEQYF.

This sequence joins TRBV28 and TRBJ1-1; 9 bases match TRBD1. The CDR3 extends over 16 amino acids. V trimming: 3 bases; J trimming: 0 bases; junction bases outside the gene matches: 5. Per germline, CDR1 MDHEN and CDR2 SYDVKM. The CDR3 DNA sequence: TGTGCCAGCAGTTTCCTACAGGGGGCTTTGAACACTGAAGCTTTCTTT. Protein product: CASSFLQGALNTEAFF.

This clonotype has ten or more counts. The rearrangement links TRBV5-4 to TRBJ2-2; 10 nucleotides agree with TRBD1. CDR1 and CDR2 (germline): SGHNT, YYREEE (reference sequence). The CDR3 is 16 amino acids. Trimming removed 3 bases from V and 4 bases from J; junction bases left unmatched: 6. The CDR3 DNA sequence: TGTGCCAGCAGCTCTCCACGGGACAGGGGCACCGGGGAGCTGTTTTTT. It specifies CASSSPRDRGTGELFF.

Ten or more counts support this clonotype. The CDR3 nucleotides are TGTGCCAGTAGTATGGCAGGGGGAAGCAATCAGCCCCAGCATTTT. Protein product: CASSMAGGSNQPQHF. This chain joins TRBV19 and TRBJ1-5; 7 nucleotides match TRBD1. This CDR3 region has 15 residues. The J segment lost 1 base and the V segment lost 3 bases, leaving 3 bases of the junction unmatched. The germline V gene has CDR1 LNHDA and CDR2 SQIVND (reference sequence).

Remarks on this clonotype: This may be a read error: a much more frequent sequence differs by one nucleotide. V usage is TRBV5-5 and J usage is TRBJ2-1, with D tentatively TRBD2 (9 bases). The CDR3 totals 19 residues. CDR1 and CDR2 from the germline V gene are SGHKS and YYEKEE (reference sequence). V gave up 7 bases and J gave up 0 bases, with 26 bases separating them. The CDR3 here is CASGQGVRLAGSSYNEQFF. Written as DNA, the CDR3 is TGTGCCAGCGGACAGGGAGTGAGGCTAGCGGGGAGCTCCTACAATGAGCAGTTCTTC.

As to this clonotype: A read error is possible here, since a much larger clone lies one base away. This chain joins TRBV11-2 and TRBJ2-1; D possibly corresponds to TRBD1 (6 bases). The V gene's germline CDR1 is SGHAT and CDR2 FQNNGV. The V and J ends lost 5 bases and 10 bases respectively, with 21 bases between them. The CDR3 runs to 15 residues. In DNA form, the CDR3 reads TGTGCCAGCAGCCAAGATCGCAGGGGACGGTACGAGCAGTTCTTC. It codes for CASSQDRRGRYEQFF.

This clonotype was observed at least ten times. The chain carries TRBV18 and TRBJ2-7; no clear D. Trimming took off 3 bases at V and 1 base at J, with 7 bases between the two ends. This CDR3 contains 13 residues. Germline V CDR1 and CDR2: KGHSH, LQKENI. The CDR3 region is CASSPNPSYEQYF. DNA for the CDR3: TGTGCCAGCTCACCGAACCCATCCTACGAGCAGTACTTC.